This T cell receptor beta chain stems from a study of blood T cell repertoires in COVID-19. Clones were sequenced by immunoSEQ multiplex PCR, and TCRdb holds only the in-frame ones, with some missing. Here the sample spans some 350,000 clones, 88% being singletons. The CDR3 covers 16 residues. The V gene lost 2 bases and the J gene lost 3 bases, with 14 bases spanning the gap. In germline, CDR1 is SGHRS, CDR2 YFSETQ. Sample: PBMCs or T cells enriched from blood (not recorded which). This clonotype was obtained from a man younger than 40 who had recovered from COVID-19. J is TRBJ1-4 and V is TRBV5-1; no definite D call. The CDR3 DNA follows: TGCGCCAGCAGCTTCGGGTCTGGAGGTCCTAATGAAAAACTGTTTTTT. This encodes CASSFGSGGPNEKLFF.